These 2 T cell receptor beta chains were sequenced from one sample in a study of cytomegalovirus exposure and HLA in healthy donors. 60 Vbeta and 13 Jbeta primers were used in PCR. TCRdb's table, derived via immunoSEQ multiplex PCR, lists solely in-frame clones and lacks some. Of 150,000 to 200,000 clones in the sample, approximately 72% were seen once. Sequenced material: PBMCs. These TCRs come from a human donor in good health.

The V and J genes are TRBV5-6 and TRBJ1-1; D not certain. The germline V gene has CDR1 SGHDT and CDR2 YYEEEE. V lost 2 bases, J lost 8 bases, and 10 bases lay in between. CDR3 length equals 12 residues. The chain's CDR3 is CASSLIGREAFF. CDR3 DNA sequence: TGTGCCAGCAGCTTAATCGGTCGGGAAGCTTTCTTT.

CDR3 in amino acids: CASSQGSLAPDTQYF. CDR3 DNA: TGTGCCAGCAGCCAAGGGAGTCTAGCGCCAGATACGCAGTATTTT. J is TRBJ2-3 and V is TRBV14; D is perhaps TRBD2 (6 bases). Germline V CDR1 and CDR2: SGHDN, FVKESK. Trimming pared 1 base from V and 4 bases from J, leaving 12 bases between. The CDR3 is made up of 15 amino acids.